This TCR beta chain came from a study of identical twins. Germline CDR1 DFQATT, CDR2 SNEGSKA (reference sequence). The V gene end was trimmed by 6 bases and the J gene end by 4 bases; junction bases not matched to a gene: 9. This CDR3 contains 14 residues. TCRdb re-called the 5' RACE reads through MiXCR, storing one row per CDR3 protein. The data hold hundreds of thousands of distinct CDR3 sequences, with approximately 24% observed a single time. These sequences were also reported in another study, on T cells expressing NK-cell markers.

The TCR originated in a woman aged 18-29 years in good health. The genes are TRBV20-1 and TRBJ1-5; 7 nucleotides align to TRBD1. Sequencing was done on a sample of CD4+ T cells sorted from blood. For the CDR3, the DNA is TGCAGTGCACCCGGGACAGTTCTTAATCAGCCCCAGCATTTT. Its translation: CSAPGTVLNQPQHF.